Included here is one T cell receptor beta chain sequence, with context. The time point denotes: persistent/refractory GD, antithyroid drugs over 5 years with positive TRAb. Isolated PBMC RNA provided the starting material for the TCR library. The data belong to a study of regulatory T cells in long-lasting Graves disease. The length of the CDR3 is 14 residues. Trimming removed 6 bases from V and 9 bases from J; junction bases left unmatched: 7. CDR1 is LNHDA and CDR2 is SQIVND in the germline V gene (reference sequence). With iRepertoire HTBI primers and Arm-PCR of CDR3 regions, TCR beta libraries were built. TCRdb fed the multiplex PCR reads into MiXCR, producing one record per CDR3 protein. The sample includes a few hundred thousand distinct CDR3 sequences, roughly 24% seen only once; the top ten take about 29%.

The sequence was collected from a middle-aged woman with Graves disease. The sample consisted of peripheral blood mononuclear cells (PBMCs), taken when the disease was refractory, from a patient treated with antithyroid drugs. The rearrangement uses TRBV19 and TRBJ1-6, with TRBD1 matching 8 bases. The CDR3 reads CASSPDRVISPLHF. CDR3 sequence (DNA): TGTGCCAGTAGCCCGGACAGGGTGATTTCACCCCTCCACTTT.